A single sample gave rise to the 21 T cell receptor beta chains below, sequenced in a study of cytomegalovirus exposure and HLA in healthy donors. The PCR employed 60 Vbeta primers together with 13 Jbeta primers. Data came from immunoSEQ multiplex PCR; TCRdb stores just in-frame clones and leaves some out. The profile shows around 120,000 clones, nearly 85% of them singletons. Sequencing used PBMCs. These receptors came from a boy younger than 18 in good health and CMV-seronegative.

The count of this clone is one. The chain couples TRBV7-8 to TRBJ1-1; 7 bases fit TRBD1. CDR3 size: 15 residues. Looked up from germline, CDR1 is SGHVS and CDR2 is FQNEAQ. Germline trimming cut 2 bases from V and 0 bases from J; bases unmatched to any gene: 3. The CDR3 region has the DNA TGTGCCAGCAGCTTACTTAGGGGGCTGAACACTGAAGCTTTCTTT. This codes for CASSLLRGLNTEAFF.

This clone was recorded once. A junction end diverges from the germline sequence, so it may reflect a read error. This chain uses TRBV7-9 with TRBJ2-3; 7 positions agree with TRBD2. The germline V gene has CDR1 SEHNR and CDR2 FQNEAQ (reference sequence). The CDR3 extends over 13 amino acids. CDR3 loop: CASSLAGGDTQYF. The CDR3 DNA sequence: TGTGCCAGCAGCCTAGCCGGGGGGGATACGCAGTATTTT.

In this sample, this clone turned up a few times. The chain recombines TRBV2 with TRBJ1-2; 7 bases are a match to TRBD1. Germline trimming cut 6 bases from V and 2 bases from J; bases unmatched to any gene: 6. Germline loops: CDR1 SNHLY, CDR2 FYNNEI. The CDR3 totals 14 residues. The CDR3 DNA follows: TGTGCCAGCAGGACAGGGATTGGAAACTATGGCTACACCTTC. This gives the protein CASRTGIGNYGYTF.

The J gene is TRBJ2-1, the V gene TRBV29-1; TRBD1 matches at 7 bases. There are 14 residues in the CDR3. V gave up 2 bases and J gave up 4 bases; unmatched junction bases: 5. The germline gives CDR1 SQVTM, CDR2 ANQGSEA. CDR3 DNA: TGCAGCGTTGAATGGGACAGTTCATACAATGAGCAGTTCTTC. The encoded protein is CSVEWDSSYNEQFF.

This chain uses TRBV7-2 with TRBJ2-3; perhaps TRBD2 as D (5 bases). Germline lookup yields CDR1 SGHTA and CDR2 FQGNSA. V was cut by 5 bases and J by 0 bases, with 15 bases left in between. The length of the CDR3 is 16 residues. CDR3 region: CASSLREARSTDTQYF. The CDR3, as DNA: TGTGCCAGCAGCCTCCGGGAAGCGCGAAGCACAGATACGCAGTATTTT. The variable domain in full, with the rest retrieved from reference TRBV7-2 and TRBJ2-3, is GAGVSQSPSNKVTEKGKDVELRCDPISGHTALYWYRQSLGQGLEFLIYFQGNSAPDKSGLPSDRFSAERTGGSVSTLTIQRTQQEDSAVYLCASSLREARSTDTQYFGPGTRLTVL.

The chain joins TRBV7-6 to TRBJ2-3, with D unresolved. This CDR3 is built from 13 residues. With 3 bases removed from V and 3 bases from J, the gap between germline ends came to 7 bases. Per the germline V gene, CDR1 is SGHVS and CDR2 is FNYEAQ. This CDR3 is CASSFILTDTQYF. For the CDR3, the DNA is TGTGCCAGCAGCTTTATCCTAACAGATACGCAGTATTTT.

This chain joins TRBV15 and TRBJ2-5, with 7 positions matching TRBD2. V gave up 3 bases and J gave up 7 bases; unmatched junction bases: 8. Germline V CDR1 and CDR2: LNHNV, YYDKDF (reference sequence). CDR3 length equals 14 residues. CDR3 nucleotides: TGTGCCACCAGCAGGACCCTAGCGGAGGGGACCCAGTACTTC. Translating it yields CATSRTLAEGTQYF.

The chain carries TRBV30 and TRBJ2-7, with D uncertain. V was shortened by 1 base and J by 2 bases, with 6 bases between the two germline ends. The CDR3 is 12 amino acids. CDR1 GTSNPN and CDR2 SVGIG come from the germline V gene (reference sequence). CDR3 in DNA: TGTGCCTGGAGTGGAGTCACCTACGAGCAGTACTTC. Protein: CAWSGVTYEQYF.

There are a few counts of this clone. The chain has TRBV2 and TRBJ2-1; 7 bases fit TRBD2. After removal of 6 bases from V and 4 bases from J, the junction contained 12 bases not matched to a gene. Germline V gene sequence: CDR1 SNHLY, CDR2 FYNNEI. The CDR3 consists of 16 residues. CDR3 sequence reads: CASRTLGDYPYNEQFF. CDR3 coding DNA: TGTGCCAGCAGGACCTTAGGGGACTACCCTTACAATGAGCAGTTCTTC.

The chain couples TRBV10-3 to TRBJ1-5; 10 positions agree with TRBD1. This CDR3 contains 15 residues. V shed 2 bases, J shed 6 bases, and the junction held 4 bases outside the gene matches. Germline lookup yields CDR1 ENHRY and CDR2 SYGVKD. CDR3 sequence (DNA): TGTGCCATCAGTGAGGCCGGGACAGGGGTTCAGCCCCAGCATTTT. Residues: CAISEAGTGVQPQHF.

This chain joins TRBV19 and TRBJ2-1, with 8 bases lining up with TRBD2. Trimming cost V 10 bases and J 7 bases; bases outside gene matches: 12. This CDR3 has 14 residues. Germline values: CDR1 LNHDA, CDR2 SQIVND (reference sequence). The CDR3 DNA follows: TGTGCCACCCTACTAGCGGAAGGGGGAAATGAGCAGTTCTTC. Amino acid sequence: CATLLAEGGNEQFF. The variable domain in full, with the rest retrieved from reference TRBV19 and TRBJ2-1, is DGGITQSPKYLFRKEGQNVTLSCEQNLNHDAMYWYRQDPGQGLRLIYYSQIVNDFQKGDIAEGYSVSREKKESFPLTVTSAQKNPTAFYLCATLLAEGGNEQFFGPGTRLTVL.

V usage is TRBV5-4 and J usage is TRBJ1-1; TRBD1 aligns across 7 bases. Germline values: CDR1 SGHNT, CDR2 YYREEE (reference sequence). Germline trimming cut 4 bases from V and 3 bases from J; bases unmatched to any gene: 15. CDR3 length equals 17 residues. The CDR3 nucleotides read TGTGCCAGCAGCCTAAAAAACAGGGGCGAGATCCACACTGAAGCTTTCTTT. This codes for CASSLKNRGEIHTEAFF. The full variable domain, in which reference TRBV5-4 and TRBJ1-1 provide the parts outside the CDR3, is ETGVTQSPTHLIKTRGQQVTLRCSSQSGHNTVSWYQQALGQGPQFIFQYYREEENGRGNFPPRFSGLQFPNYSSELNVNALELDDSALYLCASSLKNRGEIHTEAFFGQGTRLTVV.

The chain is built from TRBV7-8 and TRBJ2-7; the D is unclear. This CDR3 has 15 residues. Germline CDR1 and CDR2: SGHVS and FQNEAQ. Deletions cut 1 base from V and 6 bases from J, with 16 bases between. This chain's CDR3 is CASSLVRASPREQYF. The CDR3 region has the DNA TGTGCCAGCAGCTTAGTTAGAGCATCTCCTCGCGAGCAGTACTTC.

The chain uses TRBV29-1 and TRBJ2-5; 7 nucleotides match TRBD1. The CDR3 covers 14 residues. The ends lost 6 bases at V and 0 bases at J; junction bases unmatched: 7. Germline lookup yields CDR1 SQVTM and CDR2 ANQGSEA. The chain's CDR3 is CSVSPGQNQETQYF. The CDR3 DNA follows: TGCAGCGTGTCCCCGGGACAGAACCAAGAGACCCAGTACTTC.

The chain employs TRBV19 and TRBJ1-5; D is possibly TRBD1 (6 bases). This CDR3 region has 14 residues. Germline values: CDR1 LNHDA, CDR2 SQIVND (reference sequence). Trimming stripped 5 bases from V and 4 bases from J, with 12 bases between. CDR3 amino acids: CASSLRTANQPQHF. As DNA, the CDR3 is TGTGCCAGTAGTCTCCGGACAGCTAATCAGCCCCAGCATTTT. Based on the CDR3 plus reference TRBV19 and TRBJ1-5, the full variable domain is DGGITQSPKYLFRKEGQNVTLSCEQNLNHDAMYWYRQDPGQGLRLIYYSQIVNDFQKGDIAEGYSVSREKKESFPLTVTSAQKNPTAFYLCASSLRTANQPQHFGDGTRLSIL.

This chain connects TRBV19 to TRBJ2-1, with D maybe TRBD2 (5 bases). Germline V gene lookup returns CDR1 LNHDA and CDR2 SQIVND (reference sequence). V lost 5 bases, J lost 0 bases, and 11 bases lay in between. This CDR3 spans 15 amino acids. The CDR3 DNA reads TGTGCCAGTAGTTGGAGCGGTAGCTCCTACAATGAGCAGTTCTTC. It translates to CASSWSGSSYNEQFF. The full variable domain, its missing parts supplied by reference TRBV19 and TRBJ2-1, is DGGITQSPKYLFRKEGQNVTLSCEQNLNHDAMYWYRQDPGQGLRLIYYSQIVNDFQKGDIAEGYSVSREKKESFPLTVTSAQKNPTAFYLCASSWSGSSYNEQFFGPGTRLTVL.

The chain combines TRBV30 with TRBJ1-2, with 12 nucleotides matching TRBD1. J was trimmed by 8 bases and V by 0 bases; bases with no gene match: 10. The CDR3 has 16 amino acids. The germline CDR1 and CDR2 sequences are GTSNPN and SVGIG (reference sequence). This chain's CDR3 is CAWSVGGTGGKRGYTF. CDR3 in DNA: TGTGCCTGGAGTGTAGGAGGGACAGGGGGCAAGCGGGGCTACACCTTC.

The chain employs TRBV11-3 and TRBJ1-2; TRBD1 is a possible D gene (6 bases). This CDR3 spans 17 amino acids. Germline V gene lookup returns CDR1 SGHNT and CDR2 YENEEA. V lost 0 bases to trimming and J lost 2 bases, with 16 bases between them. The CDR3 reads CASSLEPATGFNYGYTF. The CDR3 region has the DNA TGTGCCAGCAGCTTAGAGCCGGCGACAGGATTCAACTATGGCTACACCTTC.

This chain links TRBV4-1 with TRBJ2-7; the match to TRBD2 covers 13 bases. The germline gives CDR1 MGHRA, CDR2 YSYEKL. J was trimmed by 2 bases and V by 3 bases; bases with no gene match: 1. The CDR3 is made up of 15 amino acids. Here the CDR3 DNA reads TGCGCCAGCAGCCAGGGACTAGCGGGAACCTACGAGCAGTACTTC. Protein product: CASSQGLAGTYEQYF.

This chain connects TRBV11-2 to TRBJ2-1, with D perhaps TRBD2 (6 bases). Trimming took off 1 base at V and 7 bases at J, with 11 bases between the two ends. In germline, CDR1 is SGHAT, CDR2 FQNNGV. The CDR3 runs 14 residues. Written as DNA, the CDR3 is TGTGCCAGCAGCTTAGTTAGGGCGGGAAATGAGCAGTTCTTC. Translated, it gives CASSLVRAGNEQFF.

The CDR3 DNA follows: TGTGCCAGTAGTATAGTTGGAGGTCCCGACGGCAATCAGCCCCAGCATTTT. Translated, it gives CASSIVGGPDGNQPQHF. This sequence joins TRBV19 and TRBJ1-5, with no clear D. CDR1 and CDR2 (germline): LNHDA, SQIVND (reference sequence). Trimming left V 1 base short and J 2 bases short, with 15 bases between. The CDR3 totals 17 residues. Drawing the rest from reference TRBV19 and TRBJ1-5, the complete variable domain is DGGITQSPKYLFRKEGQNVTLSCEQNLNHDAMYWYRQDPGQGLRLIYYSQIVNDFQKGDIAEGYSVSREKKESFPLTVTSAQKNPTAFYLCASSIVGGPDGNQPQHFGDGTRLSIL.